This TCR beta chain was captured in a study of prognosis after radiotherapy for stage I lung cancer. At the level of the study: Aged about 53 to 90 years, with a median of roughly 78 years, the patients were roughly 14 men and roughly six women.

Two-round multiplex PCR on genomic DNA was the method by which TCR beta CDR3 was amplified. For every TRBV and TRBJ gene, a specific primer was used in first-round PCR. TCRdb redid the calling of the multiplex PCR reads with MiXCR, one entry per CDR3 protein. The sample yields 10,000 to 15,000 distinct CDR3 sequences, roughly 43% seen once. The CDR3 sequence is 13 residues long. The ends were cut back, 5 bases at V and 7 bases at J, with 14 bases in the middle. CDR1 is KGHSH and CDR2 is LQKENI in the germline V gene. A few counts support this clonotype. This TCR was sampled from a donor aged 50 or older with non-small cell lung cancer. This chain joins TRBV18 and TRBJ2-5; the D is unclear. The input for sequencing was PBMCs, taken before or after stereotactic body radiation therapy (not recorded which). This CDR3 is CASSADPVGTQYF. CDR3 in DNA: TGTGCCAGCTCAGCGGACCCTGTGGGGACCCAGTACTTC.